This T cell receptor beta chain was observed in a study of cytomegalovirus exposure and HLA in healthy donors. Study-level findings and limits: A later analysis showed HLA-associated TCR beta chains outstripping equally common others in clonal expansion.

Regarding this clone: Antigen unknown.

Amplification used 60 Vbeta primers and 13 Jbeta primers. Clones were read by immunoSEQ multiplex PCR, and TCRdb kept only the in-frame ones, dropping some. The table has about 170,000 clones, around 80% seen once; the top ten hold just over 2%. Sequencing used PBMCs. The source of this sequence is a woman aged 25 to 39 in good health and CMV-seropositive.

This CDR3 is CATSRKSSGVSEQYF. The CDR3 DNA sequence: TGTGCCACCAGCAGAAAATCCTCAGGCGTTAGCGAGCAGTACTTC. V is TRBV15 and J is TRBJ2-7; no reliable D call. CDR1 and CDR2 (germline): LNHNV, YYDKDF (reference sequence). The germline V and J ends were trimmed by 2 bases and 6 bases, with 17 bases remaining between them. The CDR3 totals 15 residues.